What follows is one T cell receptor beta chain and its context. This record comes from a study of shared clonotypes between healthy human individuals. Study as a whole: A donor's plate count was three for CD4 naive and three for CD4 memory; CD8 naive had two and CD8 memory one.

CDR3 length: 14 residues. Looked up from germline, CDR1 is SGHDT and CDR2 is YYEEEE. The V segment lost 3 bases and the J segment 8 bases; nucleotides outside the gene matches: 6. Generated by immunoSEQ multiplex PCR, the TCRdb table keeps only in-frame clones and is missing some. The profile shows over 950,000 clones, around 77% of them singletons. The sequence was obtained from a young man in good health. Some clones in this sample may be carry-over from other donors' samples. J is TRBJ2-1 and V is TRBV5-6, with 9 bases matching TRBD2. The sample comprised memory CD4+ T cells from PBMCs. This sample's subset: CD45RA-negative fraction. The CDR3 region has the DNA TGTGCCAGCAGCTCGTTAGCGGGAGCATATGAGCAGTTCTTC. It specifies CASSSLAGAYEQFF.